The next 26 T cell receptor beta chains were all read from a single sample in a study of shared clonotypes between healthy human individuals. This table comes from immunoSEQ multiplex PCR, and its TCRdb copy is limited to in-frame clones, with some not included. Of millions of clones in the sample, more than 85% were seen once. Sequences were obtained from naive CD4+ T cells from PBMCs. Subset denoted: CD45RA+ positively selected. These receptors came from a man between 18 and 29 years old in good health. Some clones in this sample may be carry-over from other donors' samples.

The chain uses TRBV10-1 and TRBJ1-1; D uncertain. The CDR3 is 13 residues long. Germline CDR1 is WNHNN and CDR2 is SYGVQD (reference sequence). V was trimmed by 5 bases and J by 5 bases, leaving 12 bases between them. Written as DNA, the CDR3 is TGCGCCAGCAGTTTGGGAGGAAGGACTGAAGCTTTCTTT. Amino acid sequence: CASSLGGRTEAFF.

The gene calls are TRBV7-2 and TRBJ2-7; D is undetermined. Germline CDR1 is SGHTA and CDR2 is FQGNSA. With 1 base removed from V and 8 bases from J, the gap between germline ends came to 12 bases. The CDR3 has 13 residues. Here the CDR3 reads CASSLGASLKQYF. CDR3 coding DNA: TGTGCCAGCAGCTTAGGGGCCAGCTTAAAGCAGTACTTC.

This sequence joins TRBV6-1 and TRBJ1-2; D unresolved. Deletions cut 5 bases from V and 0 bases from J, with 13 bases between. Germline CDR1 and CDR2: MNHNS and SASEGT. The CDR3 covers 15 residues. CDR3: CASSKSDGANYGYTF. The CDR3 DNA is TGTGCCAGCAGTAAGTCGGACGGAGCTAACTATGGCTACACCTTC.

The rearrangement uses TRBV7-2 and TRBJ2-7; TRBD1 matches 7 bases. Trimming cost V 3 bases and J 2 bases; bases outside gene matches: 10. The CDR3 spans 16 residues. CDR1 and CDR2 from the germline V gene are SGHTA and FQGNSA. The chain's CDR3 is CASSFPGQVLPYEQYF. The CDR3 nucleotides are TGTGCCAGCAGCTTCCCCGGACAGGTCCTTCCCTACGAGCAGTACTTC.

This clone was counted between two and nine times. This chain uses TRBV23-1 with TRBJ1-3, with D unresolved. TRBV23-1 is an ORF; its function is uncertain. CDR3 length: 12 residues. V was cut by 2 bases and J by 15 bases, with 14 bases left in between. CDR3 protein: CASSQETPVKYF. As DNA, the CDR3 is TGCGCCAGCAGTCAAGAGACGCCTGTTAAATATTTT.

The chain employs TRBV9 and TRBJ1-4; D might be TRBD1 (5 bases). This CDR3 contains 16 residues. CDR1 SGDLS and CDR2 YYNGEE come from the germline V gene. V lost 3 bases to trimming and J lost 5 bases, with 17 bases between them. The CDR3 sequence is CASSAVDRGINEKLFF. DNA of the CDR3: TGTGCCAGCAGCGCGGTAGATCGGGGGATAAATGAAAAACTGTTTTTT. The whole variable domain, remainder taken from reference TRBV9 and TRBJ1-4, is DSGVTQTPKHLITATGQRVTLRCSPRSGDLSVYWYQQSLDQGLQFLIQYYNGEERAKGNILERFSAQQFPDLHSELNLSSLELGDSALYFCASSAVDRGINEKLFFGSGTQLSVL.

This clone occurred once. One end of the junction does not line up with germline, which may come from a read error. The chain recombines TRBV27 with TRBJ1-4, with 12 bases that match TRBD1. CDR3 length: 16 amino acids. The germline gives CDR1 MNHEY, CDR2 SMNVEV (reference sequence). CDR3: CASSVSGTGGNEKLFF. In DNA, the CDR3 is TGTGCCAGCAGTGTATCCGGGACAGGGGGCAATGAAAAACTGTTTTTT. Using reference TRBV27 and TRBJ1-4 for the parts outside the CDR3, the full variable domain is EAQVTQNPRYLITVTGKKLTVTCSQNMNHEYMSWYRQDPGLGLRQIYYSMNVEVTDKGDVPEGYKVSRKEKRNFPLILESPSPNQTSLYFCASSVSGTGGNEKLFFGSGTQLSVL.

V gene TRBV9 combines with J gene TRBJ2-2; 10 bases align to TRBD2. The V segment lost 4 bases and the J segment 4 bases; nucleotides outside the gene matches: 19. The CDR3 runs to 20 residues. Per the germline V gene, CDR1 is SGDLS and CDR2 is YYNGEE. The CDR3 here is CASSIRSPAGGLGGTGELFF. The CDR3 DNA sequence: TGTGCCAGCAGCATCCGCTCTCCAGCGGGAGGGCTCGGAGGCACCGGGGAGCTGTTTTTT.

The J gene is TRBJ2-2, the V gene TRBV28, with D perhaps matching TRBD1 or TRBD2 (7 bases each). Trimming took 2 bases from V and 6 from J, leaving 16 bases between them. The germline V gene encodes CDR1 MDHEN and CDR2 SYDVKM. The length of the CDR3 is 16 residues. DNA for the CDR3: TGTGCCAGCAGTTTAGGCCGCGCAGGGGGGGCCGGGGAGCTGTTTTTT. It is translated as CASSLGRAGGAGELFF.

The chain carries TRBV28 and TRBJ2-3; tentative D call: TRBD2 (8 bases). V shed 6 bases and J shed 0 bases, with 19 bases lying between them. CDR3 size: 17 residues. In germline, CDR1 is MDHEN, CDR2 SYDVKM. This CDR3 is CASRTTGAGGSTDTQYF. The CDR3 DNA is TGTGCCAGCAGGACAACAGGGGCGGGAGGAAGCACAGATACGCAGTATTTT.

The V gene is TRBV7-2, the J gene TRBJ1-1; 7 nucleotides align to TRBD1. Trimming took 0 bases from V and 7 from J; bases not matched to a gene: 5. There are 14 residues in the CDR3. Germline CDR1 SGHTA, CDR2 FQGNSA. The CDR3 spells CASSLATGLNEAFF. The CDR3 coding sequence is TGTGCCAGCAGCTTAGCGACAGGGTTAAATGAAGCTTTCTTT.

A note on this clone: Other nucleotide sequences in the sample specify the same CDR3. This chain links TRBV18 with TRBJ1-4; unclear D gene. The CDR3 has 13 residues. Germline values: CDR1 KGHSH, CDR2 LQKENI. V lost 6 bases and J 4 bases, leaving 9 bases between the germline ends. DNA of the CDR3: TGTGCCAGCTCGGAGGACCTTAATGAAAAACTGTTTTTT. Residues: CASSEDLNEKLFF.

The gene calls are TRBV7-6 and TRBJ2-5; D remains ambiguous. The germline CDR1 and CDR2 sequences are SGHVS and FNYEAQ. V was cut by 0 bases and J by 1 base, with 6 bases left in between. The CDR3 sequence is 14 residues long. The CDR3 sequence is CASSLAGSQETQYF. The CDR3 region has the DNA TGTGCCAGCAGCTTAGCGGGCAGCCAAGAGACCCAGTACTTC.

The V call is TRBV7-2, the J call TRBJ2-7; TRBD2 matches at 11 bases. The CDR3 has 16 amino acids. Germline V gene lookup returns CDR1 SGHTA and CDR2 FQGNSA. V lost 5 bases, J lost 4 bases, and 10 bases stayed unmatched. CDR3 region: CASSVPGLADTYEQYF. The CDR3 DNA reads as TGTGCCAGCAGCGTCCCGGGACTAGCGGATACTTACGAGCAGTACTTC.

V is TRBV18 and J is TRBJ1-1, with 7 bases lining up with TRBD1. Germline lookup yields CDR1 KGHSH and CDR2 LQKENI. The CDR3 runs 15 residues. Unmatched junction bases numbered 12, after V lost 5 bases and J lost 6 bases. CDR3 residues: CASSGRTGRIPEAFF. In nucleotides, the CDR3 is TGTGCCAGCTCAGGCAGGACAGGCCGGATTCCTGAAGCTTTCTTT.

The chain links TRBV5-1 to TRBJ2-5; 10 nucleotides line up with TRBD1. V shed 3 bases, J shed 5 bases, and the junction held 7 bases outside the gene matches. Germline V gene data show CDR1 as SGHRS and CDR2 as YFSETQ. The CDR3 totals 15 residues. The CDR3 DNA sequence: TGCGCCAGCAGCTCGACAGGGGGCCAGACGGAGACCCAGTACTTC. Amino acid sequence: CASSSTGGQTETQYF. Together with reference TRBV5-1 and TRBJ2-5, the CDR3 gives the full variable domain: KAGVTQTPRYLIKTRGQQVTLSCSPISGHRSVSWYQQTPGQGLQFLFEYFSETQRNKGNFPGRFSGRQFSNSRSEMNVSTLELGDSALYLCASSSTGGQTETQYFGPGTRLLVL.

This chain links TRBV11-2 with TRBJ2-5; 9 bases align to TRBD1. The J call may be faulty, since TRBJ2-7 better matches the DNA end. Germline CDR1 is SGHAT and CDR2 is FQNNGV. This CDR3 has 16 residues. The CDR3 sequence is CASSSFGTGRIYEQYF. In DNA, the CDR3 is TGTGCCAGCAGCTCATTTGGGACAGGGAGGATCTACGAGCAGTACTTC.

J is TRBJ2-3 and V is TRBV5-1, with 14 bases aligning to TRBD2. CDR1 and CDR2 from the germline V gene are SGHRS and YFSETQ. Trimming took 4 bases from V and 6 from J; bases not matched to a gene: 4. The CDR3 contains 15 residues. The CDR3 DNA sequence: TGCGCCAGCAGCCTGACTAGCGGGAGGGAGGATACGCAGTATTTT. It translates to CASSLTSGREDTQYF. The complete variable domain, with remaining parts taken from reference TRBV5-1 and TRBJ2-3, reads KAGVTQTPRYLIKTRGQQVTLSCSPISGHRSVSWYQQTPGQGLQFLFEYFSETQRNKGNFPGRFSGRQFSNSRSEMNVSTLELGDSALYLCASSLTSGREDTQYFGPGTRLTVL.

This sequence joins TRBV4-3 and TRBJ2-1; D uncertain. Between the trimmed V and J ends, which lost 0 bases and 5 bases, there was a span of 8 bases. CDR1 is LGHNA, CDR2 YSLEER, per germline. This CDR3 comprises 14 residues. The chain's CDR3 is CASSQELLHNEQFF. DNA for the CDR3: TGCGCCAGCAGCCAAGAACTACTCCACAATGAGCAGTTCTTC.

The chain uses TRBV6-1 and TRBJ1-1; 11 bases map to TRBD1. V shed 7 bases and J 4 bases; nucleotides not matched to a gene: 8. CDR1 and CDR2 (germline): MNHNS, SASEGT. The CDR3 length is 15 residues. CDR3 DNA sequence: TGTGCCAGCAACACAAGGGACAGGGGGTCCACTGAAGCTTTCTTT. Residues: CASNTRDRGSTEAFF.

The CDR3 sequence: CASSLTFSGRVSYNEQFF. The DNA for the CDR3 is TGCGCCAGCAGCCTCACTTTTAGCGGGAGGGTCTCCTACAATGAGCAGTTCTTC. The V gene is TRBV5-1, the J gene TRBJ2-1, with 11 bases lining up with TRBD2. CDR1 and CDR2 from the germline V gene are SGHRS and YFSETQ. V shed 4 bases and J 0 bases; nucleotides not matched to a gene: 9. The CDR3 totals 18 residues.

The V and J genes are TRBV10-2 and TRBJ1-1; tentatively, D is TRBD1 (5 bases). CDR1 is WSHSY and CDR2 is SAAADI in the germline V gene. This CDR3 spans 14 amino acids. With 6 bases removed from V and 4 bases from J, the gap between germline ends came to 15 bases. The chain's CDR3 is CASRSREGSTEAFF. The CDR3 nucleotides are TGCGCCAGCAGAAGCAGGGAGGGAAGCACTGAAGCTTTCTTT.

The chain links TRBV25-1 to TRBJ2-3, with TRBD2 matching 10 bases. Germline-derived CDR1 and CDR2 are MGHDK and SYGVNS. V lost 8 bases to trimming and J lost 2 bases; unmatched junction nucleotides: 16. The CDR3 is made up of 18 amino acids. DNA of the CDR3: TGTGCCAGCGGCGGGACCCCTCGACTAGCGGGTTACACAGATACGCAGTATTTT. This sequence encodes CASGGTPRLAGYTDTQYF. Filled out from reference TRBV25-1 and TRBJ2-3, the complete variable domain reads EADIYQTPRYLVIGTGKKITLECSQTMGHDKMYWYQQDPGMELHLIHYSYGVNSTEKGDLSSESTVSRIRTEHFPLTLESARPSHTSQYLCASGGTPRLAGYTDTQYFGPGTRLTVL.

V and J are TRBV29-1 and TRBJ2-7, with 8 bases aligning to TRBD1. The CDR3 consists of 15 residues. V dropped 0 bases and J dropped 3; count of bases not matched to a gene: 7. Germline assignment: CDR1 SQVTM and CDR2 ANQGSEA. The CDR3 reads CSVEEAGGYNYEQYF. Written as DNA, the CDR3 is TGCAGCGTTGAAGAAGCAGGGGGCTACAACTACGAGCAGTACTTC.

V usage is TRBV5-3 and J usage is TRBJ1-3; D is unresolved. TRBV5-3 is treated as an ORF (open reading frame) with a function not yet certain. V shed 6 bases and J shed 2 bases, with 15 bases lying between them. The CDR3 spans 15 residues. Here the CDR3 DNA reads TGTGCCAGAACCCCCTTCCAGAATCCTGGAAACACCATATATTTT. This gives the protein CARTPFQNPGNTIYF.

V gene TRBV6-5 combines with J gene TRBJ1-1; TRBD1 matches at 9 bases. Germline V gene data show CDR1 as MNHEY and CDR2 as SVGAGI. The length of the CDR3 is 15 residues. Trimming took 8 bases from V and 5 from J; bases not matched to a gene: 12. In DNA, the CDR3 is TGTGCCAGCGTCCCATACAGGGGGCTCCAAACTGAAGCTTTCTTT. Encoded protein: CASVPYRGLQTEAFF.